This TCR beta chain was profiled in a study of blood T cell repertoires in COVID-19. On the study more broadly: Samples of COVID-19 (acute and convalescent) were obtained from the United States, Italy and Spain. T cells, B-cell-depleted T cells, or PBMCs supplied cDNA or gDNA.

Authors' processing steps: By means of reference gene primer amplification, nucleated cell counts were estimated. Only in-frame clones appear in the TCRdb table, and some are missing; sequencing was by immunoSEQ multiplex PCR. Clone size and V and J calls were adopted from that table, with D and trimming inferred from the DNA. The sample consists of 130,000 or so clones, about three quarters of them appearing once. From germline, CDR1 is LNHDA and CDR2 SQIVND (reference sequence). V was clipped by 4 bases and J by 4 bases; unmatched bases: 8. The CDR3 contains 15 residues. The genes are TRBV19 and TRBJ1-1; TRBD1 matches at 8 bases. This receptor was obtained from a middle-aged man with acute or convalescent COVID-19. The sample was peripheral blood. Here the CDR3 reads CASSTGTGHGTEAFF. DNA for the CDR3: TGTGCCAGTAGTACCGGGACAGGCCACGGCACTGAAGCTTTCTTT.